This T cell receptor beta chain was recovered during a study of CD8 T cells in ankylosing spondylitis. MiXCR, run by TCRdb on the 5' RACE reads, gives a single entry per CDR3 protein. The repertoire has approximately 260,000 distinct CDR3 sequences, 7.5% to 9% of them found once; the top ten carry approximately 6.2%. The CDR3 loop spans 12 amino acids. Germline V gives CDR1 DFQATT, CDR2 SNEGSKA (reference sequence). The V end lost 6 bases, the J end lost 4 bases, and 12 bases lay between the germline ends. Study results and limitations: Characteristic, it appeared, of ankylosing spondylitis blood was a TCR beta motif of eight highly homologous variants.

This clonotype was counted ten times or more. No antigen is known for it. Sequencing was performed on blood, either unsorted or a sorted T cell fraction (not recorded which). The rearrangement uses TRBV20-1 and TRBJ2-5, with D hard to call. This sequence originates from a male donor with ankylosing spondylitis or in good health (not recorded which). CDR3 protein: CSANSAVETQYF. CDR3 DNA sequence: TGCAGTGCCAATTCCGCGGTAGAGACCCAGTACTTC.